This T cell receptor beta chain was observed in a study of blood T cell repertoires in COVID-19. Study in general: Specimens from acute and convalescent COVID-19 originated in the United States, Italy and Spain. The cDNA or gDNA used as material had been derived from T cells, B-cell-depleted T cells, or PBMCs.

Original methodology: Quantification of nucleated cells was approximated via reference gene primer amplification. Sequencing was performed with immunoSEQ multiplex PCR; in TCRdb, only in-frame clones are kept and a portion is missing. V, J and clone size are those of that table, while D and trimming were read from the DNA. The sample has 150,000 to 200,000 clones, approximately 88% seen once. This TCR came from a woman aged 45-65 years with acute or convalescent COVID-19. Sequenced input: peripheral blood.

The CDR3 DNA reads TGTGCCAGTAGTATAGGGGGACAGGGTTACGATACGCAGTATTTT. It codes for CASSIGGQGYDTQYF. The chain joins TRBV19 to TRBJ2-3; 9 bases line up with TRBD1. V gave up 1 base and J gave up 6 bases; unmatched junction bases: 5. The CDR3 has 15 residues. The V gene's germline CDR1 is LNHDA and CDR2 SQIVND (reference sequence).